These 13 T cell receptor beta chains were sequenced from one sample in a study of T cell changes during pregnancy in multiple sclerosis (dated by TCRdb to about 2019). Libraries came from the immunoSEQ multiplex PCR assay. Here the immuneACCESS table is served through TCRdb, limited to in-frame sequences with V and J called. Missing clones are a known gap in these copies; in checked studies unresolved V genes cover under half, and the rest lacks a known reason. Recorded for this sample are tens of thousands of clones; about nine tenths of them occurred a single time. Of the sample, under 0.45% is held by the ten largest clones. This specimen was CD4+ T cells from peripheral blood mononuclear cells, taken after pregnancy. The receptors here all came from a female donor in good health, enrolled as a control in a pregnancy study.

V gene TRBV11-1 combines with J gene TRBJ2-3; perhaps TRBD1 as D (6 bases). Germline assignment: CDR1 SGHAT and CDR2 FQDESV (reference sequence). Trimming took 5 bases from V and 5 from J, leaving 17 bases between them. This CDR3 is 15 amino acids long. The CDR3 DNA reads TGTGCCAGCAGCCAGGGGACCCTGAGGCTAGATACGCAGTATTTT. Encoded protein: CASSQGTLRLDTQYF.

This chain joins TRBV5-4 and TRBJ1-1, with 9 bases fitting TRBD1. The CDR3 is 16 amino acids. Germline V CDR1 and CDR2: SGHNT, YYREEE (reference sequence). With 4 bases clipped from V and 1 base from J, the junction kept 8 bases outside the gene matches. The CDR3 is CASSQGQGKGNTEAFF. CDR3 DNA sequence: TGTGCCAGCAGCCAGGGACAGGGTAAAGGGAACACTGAAGCTTTCTTT.

The chain couples TRBV7-7 to TRBJ2-3; possible D gene TRBD2, 5 bases. CDR1 and CDR2 (germline): SSHAT, FNYEAQ (reference sequence). The CDR3 length is 13 residues. V dropped 4 bases and J dropped 3 bases, with 8 bases sitting between them. This chain's CDR3 is CASSSRTTDTQYF. CDR3 DNA: TGTGCCAGCAGCTCCAGGACTACAGATACGCAGTATTTT.

The chain joins TRBV7-2 to TRBJ2-3; possibly TRBD2 for D (6 bases). The germline V and J ends were trimmed by 4 bases and 1 base, with 24 bases remaining between them. Germline-derived CDR1 and CDR2 are SGHTA and FQGNSA. The CDR3 runs 19 residues. CDR3 DNA: TGTGCCAGCAGCTCGATGGGGGGAAGGCGGGGAAGGCGCACAGATACGCAGTATTTT. The encoded protein is CASSSMGGRRGRRTDTQYF.

This chain joins TRBV5-6 and TRBJ1-2; 9 nucleotides agree with TRBD1. Looked up from germline, CDR1 is SGHDT and CDR2 is YYEEEE. Germline trimming cut 3 bases from V and 7 bases from J; bases unmatched to any gene: 10. This CDR3 region has 15 residues. CDR3 residues: CASSYLPQGALGYTF. The CDR3, as DNA: TGTGCCAGCAGCTACCTCCCACAGGGGGCGCTTGGCTACACCTTC.

This chain connects TRBV5-6 to TRBJ2-3; 14 bases align to TRBD2. The germline gives CDR1 SGHDT, CDR2 YYEEEE. Trimming cost V 3 bases and J 6 bases; bases outside gene matches: 3. CDR3 size: 15 residues. The CDR3 DNA is TGTGCCAGCAGCTCGACTAGCGGGGGGGCGGATACGCAGTATTTT. Translating gives CASSSTSGGADTQYF.

This clone was seen once. CDR3 in amino acids: CASSLLSQNQPQHF. The DNA of the CDR3 is TGTGCCAGCAGCTTATTATCGCAGAATCAGCCCCAGCATTTT. The V gene is TRBV7-2, the J gene TRBJ1-5; unclear D gene. From germline, CDR1 is SGHTA and CDR2 FQGNSA. The CDR3 spans 14 residues. Trimming pared 2 bases from V and 4 bases from J, leaving 9 bases between.

CDR3 in amino acids: CASSPGLASNEQFF. The CDR3 nucleotides read TGTGCCAGCAGCCCCGGACTAGCGAGCAATGAGCAGTTCTTC. This chain joins TRBV7-2 and TRBJ2-1, with 9 bases matching TRBD2. V was pared by 5 bases and J by 6 bases, with 5 bases of the junction left unmatched. The CDR3 sequence is 14 residues long. Looked up from germline, CDR1 is SGHTA and CDR2 is FQGNSA.

This clone was found a few times. J is TRBJ1-1 and V is TRBV4-2; tentative D call: TRBD1 (5 bases). V was cut by 4 bases and J by 4 bases, with 13 bases left in between. The CDR3 loop spans 14 amino acids. Looked up from germline, CDR1 is LGHNA and CDR2 is YNFKEQ. As DNA, the CDR3 is TGTGCCAGCAGCCCGGGGGAGGGTGGCACTGAAGCTTTCTTT. It is translated as CASSPGEGGTEAFF.

This chain links TRBV7-2 with TRBJ1-2, with 9 bases that match TRBD1. The CDR3 extends over 14 amino acids. CDR1 and CDR2 from the germline V gene are SGHTA and FQGNSA. V dropped 7 bases and J dropped 3; count of bases not matched to a gene: 6. The CDR3 spells CASKRQGGDYGYTF. Written as DNA, the CDR3 is TGTGCCAGCAAACGACAGGGGGGAGACTATGGCTACACCTTC.

The chain employs TRBV7-9 and TRBJ1-5, with D hard to call. The V end lost 0 bases, the J end lost 2 bases, and 8 bases lay between the germline ends. The CDR3 is made up of 15 amino acids. Germline CDR1 and CDR2: SEHNR and FQNEAQ (reference sequence). DNA of the CDR3: TGTGCCAGCAGCTTAGCGGGGAGCGGCAATCAGCCCCAGCATTTT. The encoded protein is CASSLAGSGNQPQHF.

The chain employs TRBV6-6 and TRBJ2-7; no clear D gene. This CDR3 comprises 15 residues. V lost 8 bases and J lost 0, with 17 bases in between. CDR1 is MNHNY and CDR2 is SVGAGI in the germline V gene (reference sequence). CDR3 loop: CASHDTALNSYEQYF. CDR3 coding DNA: TGTGCCAGCCATGATACAGCTCTCAACTCCTACGAGCAGTACTTC.

The chain couples TRBV28 to TRBJ2-4; no reliable D call. The DNA matches TRBJ2-5 better at its end, which makes the J call doubtful. The CDR3 spans 12 residues. Germline V gene lookup returns CDR1 MDHEN and CDR2 SYDVKM. For the CDR3, the DNA is TGTGCCAGCAGCCAAAACGGGGAGACCCAGTACTTC. Protein: CASSQNGETQYF.